This record concerns one TCR beta chain sequence. Its target is not known. The data were taken from a study of cytomegalovirus exposure and HLA in healthy donors. For the study at large: The early release's HLA-typed donors yielded tens of millions of unique TCRs. Study results and caveats: Rare TCR sequences dominated, though some public TCRs recurred in many donors. Listed as cytomegalovirus-associated were around 160 TCR beta chains.

13 Jbeta primers and 60 Vbeta primers were used for the PCR. The data were produced by immunoSEQ multiplex PCR, yet TCRdb's version contains in-frame clones alone and is incomplete. Found here are about 190,000 clones, 81% of them singletons; the top ten hold about 1.7%. This sequence was found in a man aged 18-30 years in good health and CMV-seronegative. Sequencing used PBMCs.

CDR3: CAWSTLGYTIYF. In DNA, the CDR3 is TGTGCCTGGAGTACCCTCGGTTACACCATATATTTT. The V call is TRBV30, the J call TRBJ1-3; no reliable D call. Germline-derived CDR1 and CDR2 are GTSNPN and SVGIG (reference sequence). The CDR3 contains 12 residues. V was cut by 2 bases and J by 8 bases, with 10 bases left in between. The variable domain in full, with the rest retrieved from reference TRBV30 and TRBJ1-3, is SQTIHQWPATLVQPVGSPLSLECTVEGTSNPNLYWYRQAAGRGLQLLFYSVGIGQISSEVPQNLSASRPQDRQFILSSKKLLLSDSGFYLCAWSTLGYTIYFGEGSWLTVV.